Described below is a single T cell receptor (beta chain) sequence and its context. Its target is unknown. CDR3 length equals 17 residues. With V trimmed by 2 bases and J by 3 bases, 6 bases remained unmatched. Germline assignment: CDR1 SGHTA and CDR2 FQGNSA. This entry comes from a study of shared clonotypes between healthy human individuals. Study-wide results and caveats: Sampling covered nothing but blood. Tissue TCR repertoires likely differ from those found in blood. Clonotypes which were not shared had lower generation probabilities than clonotypes that all four donors shared.

The method was immunoSEQ multiplex PCR; TCRdb's version includes in-frame clones alone and lacks a portion of them. The sample consists of some 2,500,000 clones, under 95% of them appearing once. Sequenced: naive CD4+ T cells from PBMCs. Specified subset: CD45RA+ positively selected. The chain links TRBV7-2 to TRBJ2-3; TRBD2 agrees at 12 bases. This TCR was sampled from a man aged 18 to 30 in good health. Some clones in this sample may be carry-over from other donors' samples. CDR3 sequence (DNA): TGTGCCAGCAGCTTAAGACTAGCGGGAGTGTTAACAGATACGCAGTATTTT. Its translation: CASSLRLAGVLTDTQYF.